This TCR beta chain was found in a study of T cells after yellow fever vaccination. Overall study context: Researchers used SMART-Seq v4 Ultra Low Input to prepare fractions that had low cell numbers.

The CDR3 consists of 14 residues. The V gene's germline CDR1 is MNHEY and CDR2 SMNVEV (reference sequence). V lost 7 bases and J 4 bases, leaving 13 bases between the germline ends. A single record per CDR3 protein comes from TCRdb applying MiXCR to the 5' RACE reads. In the table there are 250,000 to 400,000 distinct CDR3 sequences, around 4.5% of which are singletons. This chain links TRBV27 with TRBJ1-4; D may be TRBD1 (6 bases). This sequence was found in a man between 18 and 29 years old who received the YFV17D yellow fever vaccine. The sequencing here drew on PBMCs, taken 15 days after the yellow fever booster vaccination. The DNA for the CDR3 is TGTGCCAGCAAGTTGGGACACCATAATGAAAAACTGTTTTTT. Protein: CASKLGHHNEKLFF.